These 10 T cell receptor beta chains were all obtained from the same sample, sequenced in a study of T-cell reconstitution after alpha-beta-depleted transplantation in children. Unique molecular identifiers were used to barcode this TCRbeta library. Each CDR3 protein is one row after TCRdb ran MiXCR on the PCR reads. The sample has 210,000 or so distinct CDR3 sequences; about a tenth are singletons. The source was PBMCs from the stem cell graft donor, collected from the stem cell graft. Source of these receptors: a human donor who donated a stem cell graft to a child with acute lymphoblastic leukemia.

The genes are TRBV20-1 and TRBJ1-2; D perhaps matches TRBD1 (5 bases). Germline V gene data show CDR1 as DFQATT and CDR2 as SNEGSKA (reference sequence). This CDR3 region has 14 residues. With 6 bases removed from V and 4 bases from J, the gap between germline ends came to 18 bases. As DNA, the CDR3 is TGCAGTGCGAGGGCAGGGTCCAGGAGCTATGGCTACACCTTC. This gives the protein CSARAGSRSYGYTF.

This clonotype came up many times. The chain combines TRBV5-1 with TRBJ2-1; D is uncertain. Trimming removed 3 bases from V and 11 bases from J, with 9 bases in between. Germline V lookup: CDR1 SGHRS, CDR2 YFSETQ. The CDR3 consists of 11 residues. CDR3: CASSSGMKQFF. CDR3 coding DNA: TGCGCCAGCAGCTCAGGAATGAAGCAGTTCTTC.

This clonotype showed up many times. The chain has TRBV11-2 and TRBJ1-2; 7 positions agree with TRBD1. Germline loops: CDR1 SGHAT, CDR2 FQNNGV. This CDR3 has 13 residues. V lost 5 bases to trimming and J lost 8 bases; unmatched junction nucleotides: 8. The CDR3 loop is CASSPGTAFGYTF. The DNA for the CDR3 is TGTGCCAGCAGCCCCGGGACAGCATTCGGCTACACCTTC.

This clonotype was seen repeatedly, ten times or more. The gene calls are TRBV7-2 and TRBJ2-1, with D possibly matching TRBD1 (5 bases). Germline V CDR1 and CDR2: SGHTA, FQGNSA. CDR3 length: 17 residues. Trimming pared 3 bases from V and 5 bases from J, leaving 20 bases between. CDR3 residues: CASSFFSLGLADNEQFF. CDR3 DNA sequence: TGTGCCAGCAGCTTCTTCTCGTTGGGGCTTGCGGACAATGAGCAGTTCTTC.

The chain recombines TRBV20-1 with TRBJ2-7, with TRBD2 matching 8 bases. V lost 0 bases and J lost 3; bases outside the gene matches: 4. Per the germline V gene, CDR1 is DFQATT and CDR2 is SNEGSKA (reference sequence). This CDR3 comprises 14 residues. Here the CDR3 reads CSAREAGGYYEQYF. As DNA, the CDR3 is TGCAGTGCTAGAGAGGCGGGGGGCTACTACGAGCAGTACTTC.

This clonotype was seen only a few times. This chain connects TRBV4-2 to TRBJ1-6; 7 nucleotides match TRBD1. This CDR3 contains 17 residues. The junction had 11 bases not matched to a gene; V was cut back by 4 bases and J by 5 bases. Germline-derived CDR1 and CDR2 are LGHNA and YNFKEQ. The CDR3 protein is CASSLLDRAFDNSPLHF. In DNA, the CDR3 is TGTGCCAGCAGCCTCCTTGACAGGGCTTTTGATAATTCACCCCTCCACTTT.

This clonotype occurred many times. This rearrangement joins TRBV10-2 to TRBJ2-3; tentative D call: TRBD2 (7 bases). This CDR3 spans 15 amino acids. The germline gives CDR1 WSHSY, CDR2 SAAADI. V was pared by 7 bases and J by 2 bases, with 16 bases between. The CDR3: CASTGDGGHTDTQYF. Here the CDR3 DNA reads TGCGCCAGCACGGGGGACGGGGGGCACACAGATACGCAGTATTTT.

The table lists this clonotype with a few counts. The V call is TRBV6-1, the J call TRBJ1-1; D is unresolved. This CDR3 spans 14 amino acids. CDR1 is MNHNS and CDR2 is SASEGT in the germline V gene. Trimming stripped 7 bases from V and 0 bases from J, with 12 bases between. CDR3 sequence reads: CASKSNHMNTEAFF. DNA of the CDR3: TGTGCCAGCAAGAGCAACCATATGAACACTGAAGCTTTCTTT.

This clonotype was counted between two and nine times. V is TRBV4-1 and J is TRBJ2-7; D is unclear. CDR3 length equals 11 residues. Trimming removed 3 bases from V and 5 bases from J, with 5 bases in between. Per the germline V gene, CDR1 is MGHRA and CDR2 is YSYEKL. CDR3 residues: CASSQLNEQYF. Here the CDR3 DNA reads TGCGCCAGCAGCCAGTTAAACGAGCAGTACTTC.

Many counts were recorded for this clonotype. The rearrangement uses TRBV11-2 and TRBJ2-7; D gene unclear. Germline CDR1 reads SGHAT; CDR2 reads FQNNGV. There are 12 residues in the CDR3. V was trimmed by 6 bases and J by 0 bases, leaving 6 bases between them. CDR3 region: CASSGNSYEQYF. The CDR3 DNA sequence: TGTGCCAGCAGTGGGAACTCCTACGAGCAGTACTTC. Combining the CDR3 with reference TRBV11-2 and TRBJ2-7 gives the whole variable domain EAGVAQSPRYKIIEKRQSVAFWCNPISGHATLYWYQQILGQGPKLLIQFQNNGVVDDSQLPKDRFSAERLKGVDSTLKIQPAKLEDSAVYLCASSGNSYEQYFGPGTRLTVT.